This T cell receptor (beta chain) was obtained from a study of TIL therapy for anti-PD-1-resistant metastatic lung cancer. Study-level results: Patients were highly selected, enriched for treatment-naive, never-smoker and oncogene-addicted cases.

This was the immunoSEQ v3 assay. The assay was immunoSEQ multiplex PCR, and TCRdb's table has in-frame clones only and misses some. This table holds tens of thousands of clones, 70% to 85% found once. The J segment lost 4 bases and the V segment lost 2 bases, leaving 9 bases of the junction unmatched. Per the germline V gene, CDR1 is MNHEY and CDR2 is SVGAGI. This CDR3 has 16 residues. About this clone: What it recognizes is unknown.

Time point described: pre-treatment sample, taken before nivolumab and TIL therapy. This receptor was taken from a person aged 30 to 80 with non-small cell lung cancer. The chain uses TRBV6-5 and TRBJ1-1, with TRBD1 identical over 8 bases. This material consisted of blood, taken at baseline. The DNA of the CDR3 is TGTGCCAGCAGTTACGGTGTGACAGGGGCCGTCACTGAAGCTTTCTTT. Translation: CASSYGVTGAVTEAFF.